The 30 T cell receptor beta chains reported below all come from one sample, sequenced in a study of cytomegalovirus exposure and HLA in healthy donors. PCR involved 60 Vbeta and 13 Jbeta primers. The table came from immunoSEQ multiplex PCR; TCRdb's copy has only in-frame clones and leaves some out. The sample records about 98,000 clones, roughly 85% being singletons. Sequencing was performed on PBMCs. The receptor source for this set is a man aged 35-49 years in good health and CMV-seronegative.

The chain joins TRBV5-4 to TRBJ2-3, with 12 bases that match TRBD2. The CDR3 length is 19 residues. The trim removed 0 bases at V and 6 bases at J, leaving 14 bases unmatched. CDR1 SGHNT and CDR2 YYREEE come from the germline V gene (reference sequence). The CDR3 region has the DNA TGTGCCAGCAGCTTGGGCTGGGGCACCCTAGCGGGGGGGCCTGATACGCAGTATTTT. This translates into CASSLGWGTLAGGPDTQYF.

The chain recombines TRBV7-8 with TRBJ1-1, with 7 bases aligning to TRBD1. The V and J ends lost 1 base and 1 base, in that order; junction bases with no gene match: 6. This CDR3 has 16 residues. Looked up from germline, CDR1 is SGHVS and CDR2 is FQNEAQ. This CDR3 is CASSLGQGWGNTEAFF. The CDR3, as DNA: TGTGCCAGCAGCTTAGGACAGGGATGGGGGAACACTGAAGCTTTCTTT.

V and J are TRBV14 and TRBJ2-5; D remains unclear. The CDR3 sequence is 13 residues long. Trimming took off 4 bases at V and 5 bases at J, with 11 bases between the two ends. In germline, CDR1 is SGHDN, CDR2 FVKESK. The CDR3, as DNA: TGTGCCAGCAGCCGACCCTCCGGGGAGACCCAGTACTTC. Translation: CASSRPSGETQYF.

J is TRBJ1-6 and V is TRBV27; D might be TRBD1 (6 bases). Germline V gene lookup returns CDR1 MNHEY and CDR2 SMNVEV (reference sequence). Trimming stripped 3 bases from V and 9 bases from J, with 9 bases between. This CDR3 has 13 amino acids. CDR3 bases: TGTGCCAGCAGTTTGACAGGAACTTCACCCCTCCACTTT. Translated, it gives CASSLTGTSPLHF.

This clone is a singleton in its sample. The chain uses TRBV19 and TRBJ2-3; 8 bases are a match to TRBD1. CDR3 length: 14 residues. Germline V gives CDR1 LNHDA, CDR2 SQIVND (reference sequence). V lost 4 bases to trimming and J lost 5 bases; unmatched junction nucleotides: 5. The CDR3 loop is CASSTTGGGDTQYF. In DNA, the CDR3 is TGTGCCAGTAGTACTACAGGGGGAGGAGATACGCAGTATTTT.

CDR3 nucleotide sequence: TGTGCCATTCGGGGGGGGACCAACACCGGGGAGCTGTTTTTT. The encoded protein is CAIRGGTNTGELFF. The rearrangement uses TRBV6-5 and TRBJ2-2; 8 bases map to TRBD2. J gave up 2 bases and V 10 bases, and 6 bases lay outside the gene matches. Germline-derived CDR1 and CDR2 are MNHEY and SVGAGI. The CDR3 runs to 14 residues.

The J gene is TRBJ1-6, the V gene TRBV5-4, with a weak D call TRBD1 (5 bases). V dropped 4 bases and J dropped 6 bases, with 14 bases sitting between them. Germline V gene sequence: CDR1 SGHNT, CDR2 YYREEE (reference sequence). The CDR3 has 15 amino acids. CDR3 amino acids: CASSATAGGNSPLHF. Here the CDR3 DNA reads TGTGCCAGCAGCGCGACAGCGGGGGGTAATTCACCCCTCCACTTT.

As concerns this clone: Other DNA variants within this sample encode the same CDR3. The genes are TRBV5-1 and TRBJ2-2; D may be TRBD2 (6 bases). Germline V gene data show CDR1 as SGHRS and CDR2 as YFSETQ. V was trimmed by 0 bases and J by 6 bases, leaving 12 bases between them. The CDR3 has 15 residues. The CDR3 reads CASSLALGEAGELFF. The CDR3 nucleotides are TGCGCCAGCAGCTTGGCCTTAGGGGAGGCCGGGGAGCTGTTTTTT.

As concerns this clone: At the DNA level, this CDR3 is encoded by other sequences in the same sample as well. The chain links TRBV6-5 to TRBJ2-7, with TRBD1 matching over 8 bases. CDR1 and CDR2 from the germline V gene are MNHEY and SVGAGI. This CDR3 is built from 14 residues. J gave up 3 bases and V 0 bases, and 1 base lay outside the gene matches. CDR3 in amino acids: CASSYSGTGYEQYF. The CDR3 DNA follows: TGTGCCAGCAGTTACTCGGGGACAGGCTACGAGCAGTACTTC.

This clone turned up a few times. CDR3 nucleotides: TGCGCCAGCAGCCAAGAACGCGACGGCACCTACTACTACGAGCAGTACTTC. It codes for CASSQERDGTYYYEQYF. The V call is TRBV4-3, the J call TRBJ2-7, with D hard to call. Per the germline V gene, CDR1 is LGHNA and CDR2 is YSLEER. CDR3 length: 17 amino acids. With 0 bases removed from V and 3 bases from J, the gap between germline ends came to 18 bases.

This chain links TRBV2 with TRBJ1-5; the D gene is possibly TRBD1 (6 bases). This CDR3 is built from 15 residues. V was trimmed by 5 bases and J by 0 bases, leaving 11 bases between them. Germline V gene lookup returns CDR1 SNHLY and CDR2 FYNNEI. CDR3: CASSMDSNSNQPQHF. CDR3 DNA: TGTGCCAGCAGTATGGACAGCAATAGCAATCAGCCCCAGCATTTT.

This sequence joins TRBV5-8 and TRBJ1-1; D unclear. Germline loops: CDR1 SGHTS, CDR2 YDEGEE. The CDR3 spans 15 residues. Trimming cost V 0 bases and J 1 base, with 10 bases left between them. The CDR3 protein is CASSLGGFRNTEAFF. The CDR3 nucleotides read TGTGCCAGCAGCTTGGGAGGATTTAGGAACACTGAAGCTTTCTTT.

The chain links TRBV9 to TRBJ1-3; 7 nucleotides match TRBD1. The CDR3 loop spans 17 amino acids. Germline V CDR1 and CDR2: SGDLS, YYNGEE. J lost 2 bases, V lost 4 bases, and 12 bases had no gene match. Written as DNA, the CDR3 is TGTGCCAGCAGCACACACCTGACAGGGAGGACTGGAAACACCATATATTTT. Amino acid sequence: CASSTHLTGRTGNTIYF.

This chain links TRBV10-3 with TRBJ2-1; 9 bases agree with TRBD1. The CDR3 covers 16 residues. The V gene end was trimmed by 3 bases and the J gene end by 2 bases; junction bases not matched to a gene: 5. Germline loops: CDR1 ENHRY, CDR2 SYGVKD. This CDR3 is CAISESTGGPYNEQFF. CDR3 DNA: TGTGCCATCAGTGAATCAACAGGGGGCCCCTACAATGAGCAGTTCTTC.

The chain carries TRBV27 and TRBJ2-1; D possibly corresponds to TRBD2 (6 bases). The CDR3 has 14 residues. The V and J ends lost 4 bases and 3 bases respectively, with 10 bases between them. The germline CDR1 and CDR2 sequences are MNHEY and SMNVEV (reference sequence). This CDR3 reads CASSSGTLYNEQFF. Here the CDR3 DNA reads TGTGCCAGCAGTTCGGGGACTCTCTACAATGAGCAGTTCTTC.

V is TRBV5-5 and J is TRBJ1-5, with 9 bases aligning to TRBD1. The trim removed 4 bases at V and 3 bases at J, leaving 11 bases unmatched. The CDR3 consists of 17 residues. Germline V lookup: CDR1 SGHKS, CDR2 YYEKEE (reference sequence). The CDR3: CASSRALGTGINQPQHF. CDR3 coding DNA: TGTGCCAGCAGCCGGGCCTTAGGGACAGGGATCAATCAGCCCCAGCATTTT.

The V call is TRBV5-1, the J call TRBJ1-6; D call uncertain. The CDR3 contains 15 residues. CDR1 is SGHRS and CDR2 is YFSETQ in the germline V gene. V lost 1 base to trimming and J lost 2 bases, with 7 bases between them. CDR3 in amino acids: CASSLTGPYNSPLHF. As DNA, the CDR3 is TGCGCCAGCAGCTTGACGGGTCCCTATAATTCACCCCTCCACTTT. The whole variable domain, filled in from reference TRBV5-1 and TRBJ1-6, reads KAGVTQTPRYLIKTRGQQVTLSCSPISGHRSVSWYQQTPGQGLQFLFEYFSETQRNKGNFPGRFSGRQFSNSRSEMNVSTLELGDSALYLCASSLTGPYNSPLHFGNGTRLTVT.

V usage is TRBV6-6 and J usage is TRBJ1-3; D unclear. Per germline, CDR1 MNHNY and CDR2 SVGAGI (reference sequence). V lost 2 bases to trimming and J lost 0 bases, with 11 bases between them. The CDR3 extends over 16 amino acids. CDR3: CASSYEGSYSGNTIYF. The CDR3 nucleotides are TGTGCCAGCAGTTACGAGGGCAGCTACTCTGGAAACACCATATATTTT.

The chain has TRBV7-8 and TRBJ2-3, with D possibly matching TRBD1 (6 bases). The CDR3 loop spans 14 amino acids. CDR1 and CDR2 (germline): SGHVS, FQNEAQ. The V gene lost 0 bases and the J gene lost 4 bases, with 8 bases spanning the gap. The DNA of the CDR3 is TGTGCCAGCAGCTTAGCGGGGGCCCCAGATACGCAGTATTTT. Amino acid sequence: CASSLAGAPDTQYF.

The chain links TRBV7-9 to TRBJ2-1; a possible D gene is TRBD2 (5 bases). Trimming took 4 bases from V and 9 from J, leaving 7 bases between them. The V gene's germline CDR1 is SEHNR and CDR2 FQNEAQ (reference sequence). The CDR3 covers 11 residues. DNA for the CDR3: TGTGCCAGCAGCTCGGCGGGTGAGCAGTTCTTC. Its translation is CASSSAGEQFF. Full variable domain (missing parts from reference TRBV7-9 and TRBJ2-1): DTGVSQNPRHKITKRGQNVTFRCDPISEHNRLYWYRQTLGQGPEFLTYFQNEAQLEKSRLLSDRFSAERPKGSFSTLEIQRTEQGDSAMYLCASSSAGEQFFGPGTRLTVL.

V gene TRBV5-6 combines with J gene TRBJ2-2; 10 bases map to TRBD1. Germline-derived CDR1 and CDR2 are SGHDT and YYEEEE. The CDR3 extends over 16 amino acids. V was pared by 4 bases and J by 5 bases, with 8 bases of the junction left unmatched. CDR3 coding DNA: TGTGCCAGCAGCCCCTCCGGACAGGGGGAAACCGGGGAGCTGTTTTTT. This codes for CASSPSGQGETGELFF.

This chain connects TRBV10-2 to TRBJ2-6, with D perhaps TRBD2 (5 bases). The CDR3 covers 16 residues. V dropped 3 bases and J dropped 0 bases, with 9 bases sitting between them. The germline CDR1 and CDR2 sequences are WSHSY and SAAADI. Written as DNA, the CDR3 is TGCGCCAGCAGTGACCGGGGAAGCTCTGGGGCCAACGTCCTGACTTTC. Encoded protein: CASSDRGSSGANVLTF.

The chain joins TRBV29-1 to TRBJ1-2; the D is unclear. Deletions cut 3 bases from V and 14 bases from J, with 10 bases between. The CDR3 runs 9 residues. Germline lookup yields CDR1 SQVTM and CDR2 ANQGSEA. The CDR3 nucleotides read TGCAGCGTTGACCTCCGGGAAACCTTC. Translation: CSVDLRETF. Based on the CDR3 plus reference TRBV29-1 and TRBJ1-2, the full variable domain is SAVISQKPSRDICQRGTSLTIQCQVDSQVTMMFWYRQQPGQSLTLIATANQGSEATYESGFVIDKFPISRPNLTFSTLTVSNMSPEDSSIYLCSVDLRETFGSGTRLTVV.

The chain employs TRBV4-1 and TRBJ2-7; D is possibly TRBD2 (6 bases). The V gene lost 2 bases and the J gene lost 1 base, with 15 bases spanning the gap. CDR3 length: 16 amino acids. Germline CDR1 reads MGHRA; CDR2 reads YSYEKL. CDR3 in amino acids: CASSQLNAGLSYEQYF. For the CDR3, the DNA is TGCGCCAGCAGCCAACTTAATGCGGGACTGTCCTACGAGCAGTACTTC.

The chain uses TRBV4-1 and TRBJ2-2; TRBD2 is a possible D gene (6 bases). V lost 4 bases to trimming and J lost 5 bases, with 11 bases between them. The germline gives CDR1 MGHRA, CDR2 YSYEKL. The CDR3 loop spans 14 amino acids. CDR3: CASSPIGGTGELFF. The CDR3 nucleotides are TGCGCCAGCAGCCCGATCGGAGGGACCGGGGAGCTGTTTTTT.

The V call is TRBV11-2, the J call TRBJ2-5; D unresolved. Germline CDR1 SGHAT, CDR2 FQNNGV. The CDR3 has 12 amino acids. V lost 8 bases and J lost 2, with 9 bases in between. DNA of the CDR3: TGTGCCAGCGCGGCCACGCAAGAGACCCAGTACTTC. Translating it yields CASAATQETQYF.

The chain carries TRBV9 and TRBJ2-7, with 7 bases fitting TRBD2. Germline assignment: CDR1 SGDLS and CDR2 YYNGEE. The CDR3 is made up of 15 amino acids. J was trimmed by 5 bases and V by 4 bases; bases with no gene match: 12. CDR3 region: CASSQAASGLHEQYF. The CDR3 bases are TGTGCCAGCAGCCAAGCGGCTAGCGGTCTCCACGAGCAGTACTTC.

The genes are TRBV7-8 and TRBJ2-1; the D gene is possibly TRBD2 (5 bases). This CDR3 region has 15 residues. Germline loops: CDR1 SGHVS, CDR2 FQNEAQ. Trimming pared 5 bases from V and 6 bases from J, leaving 17 bases between. The CDR3 region is CASSPRGGTSNEQFF. CDR3 DNA: TGTGCCAGCAGCCCTAGAGGTGGTACTAGCAATGAGCAGTTCTTC.

This rearrangement joins TRBV6-1 to TRBJ1-5, with D perhaps TRBD1 (6 bases). The germline V gene has CDR1 MNHNS and CDR2 SASEGT. Trimming took off 4 bases at V and 7 bases at J, with 20 bases between the two ends. The CDR3 has 16 residues. The CDR3 region has the DNA TGTGCCAGCAGTGTAGGTGGACCTGGGGGCGGGCAGCCCCAGCATTTT. It is translated as CASSVGGPGGGQPQHF.

This chain's CDR3 is CASSIWGSSGNRDEQFF. In DNA form, the CDR3 reads TGTGCCAGTAGTATATGGGGCTCTAGCGGGAATAGGGATGAGCAGTTCTTC. The chain has TRBV19 and TRBJ2-1; 9 nucleotides line up with TRBD2. V dropped 2 bases and J dropped 8; count of bases not matched to a gene: 13. This CDR3 comprises 17 residues. The germline V gene encodes CDR1 LNHDA and CDR2 SQIVND (reference sequence).